Below, 8 T cell receptor beta chains from the same sample are listed, as sequenced in a study of blood T cells in healthy people across ages. A second about 7 to 11 cycle PCR used barcoded and J-beta primers. TCRdb reprocessed the 5' RACE reads with MiXCR, giving one entry per CDR3 protein. The data contain under 1,100,000 distinct CDR3 sequences, 20% to 25% of them singletons. These sequences were also reported in another study, on T cells of mothers and their children.

Sequencing was performed on blood. These receptors originate from a girl aged 2-10 years in good health.

This clonotype has only a few counts. The CDR3 nucleotides read TGCGCCAGCAGCCCCGAGGGTACCCTCTCCTACAATGAGCAGTTCTTC. It encodes CASSPEGTLSYNEQFF. The chain recombines TRBV5-1 with TRBJ2-1; maybe TRBD2 (5 bases). Trimming cost V 4 bases and J 0 bases, with 14 bases left between them. This CDR3 contains 16 residues. Germline lookup yields CDR1 SGHRS and CDR2 YFSETQ.

In this sample, this clonotype turned up a few times. The chain is built from TRBV29-1 and TRBJ2-1; 10 positions agree with TRBD2. Germline assignment: CDR1 SQVTM and CDR2 ANQGSEA. The length of the CDR3 is 16 residues. J gave up 0 bases and V 1 base, and 3 bases lay outside the gene matches. As DNA, the CDR3 is TGCAGCGTTGAAGGGACTAGCGGAAGCTCCTACAATGAGCAGTTCTTC. Encoded protein: CSVEGTSGSSYNEQFF.

This clonotype was counted between two and nine times. This sequence joins TRBV18 and TRBJ2-5; D not certain. The J call may be in error: the DNA end matches TRBJ2-1 better. This CDR3 contains 13 residues. Germline V gene data show CDR1 as KGHSH and CDR2 as LQKENI. The CDR3 DNA is TGTGCCAGCTTCTACGATTTCCTCAATGAGCAGTTCTTC. This codes for CASFYDFLNEQFF.

The chain links TRBV6-5 to TRBJ2-4, with D hard to call. Germline V lookup: CDR1 MNHEY, CDR2 SVGAGI. The CDR3 length is 15 residues. Trimming pared 0 bases from V and 0 bases from J, leaving 6 bases between. The CDR3 bases are TGTGCCAGCAGTTACTCGCCAGGAGCCAAAAACATTCAGTACTTC. Translated, it gives CASSYSPGAKNIQYF.

The gene calls are TRBV20-1 and TRBJ2-1; 14 positions match TRBD2. The J call is doubtful: the DNA matches TRBJ2-5 better. This CDR3 comprises 15 residues. Germline values: CDR1 DFQATT, CDR2 SNEGSKA (reference sequence). CDR3 nucleotides: TGCAGTGCTCTCAGACTAGCGGGGGGGCAAGAGACCCAGTACTTC. As protein: CSALRLAGGQETQYF.

In DNA form, the CDR3 reads TGTGCCAGCAGCTCGACCGGGACTAGCGGGTATGAGCAGTTCTTC. Its translation is CASSSTGTSGYEQFF. The rearrangement links TRBV7-3 to TRBJ2-1, with 12 bases lining up with TRBD2. With V trimmed by 4 bases and J by 8 bases, 6 bases remained unmatched. The CDR3 runs to 15 residues. Germline values: CDR1 SGHTA, CDR2 FQGTGA. The whole variable domain, filled in from reference TRBV7-3 and TRBJ2-1, reads GAGVSQTPSNKVTEKGKYVELRCDPISGHTALYWYRQSLGQGPEFLIYFQGTGAADDSGLPNDRFFAVRPEGSVSTLKIQRTERGDSAVYLCASSSTGTSGYEQFFGPGTRLTVL.

This clonotype was observed a few times. This rearrangement joins TRBV27 to TRBJ2-5; a weak D match, TRBD1 (5 bases). Trimming pared 4 bases from V and 0 bases from J, leaving 24 bases between. CDR1 is MNHEY, CDR2 SMNVEV, per germline (reference sequence). The CDR3 contains 19 residues. The CDR3 is CASSSGDSAGLRNQETQYF. CDR3 in DNA: TGTGCCAGCAGTTCAGGAGACTCCGCAGGGCTTAGGAACCAAGAGACCCAGTACTTC.

This clonotype was detected many times. The chain's CDR3 is CSVLQETQYF. CDR3 in DNA: TGCAGCGTTTTACAAGAGACCCAGTACTTC. This sequence joins TRBV29-1 and TRBJ2-5; D unresolved. The germline V and J ends were trimmed by 5 bases and 2 bases, with 3 bases remaining between them. The CDR3 is 10 residues long. Per germline, CDR1 SQVTM and CDR2 ANQGSEA.